Following are 7 T cell receptor beta chains from one sample sequenced in a study of blood T cells in healthy people across ages (dated by TCRdb to between 2015 and 2016). The library was built by means of 5' RACE. TCRdb records Illumina HiSeq 2500 as the sequencer. A second PCR of about 6 to 11 cycles was run with a J-beta primer mix and a sample-barcoded 5' primer. TCRdb trimmed the raw reads at Q25, called clones with MiXCR and kept productive beta chains. When rows share a CDR3 protein, they turn into one entry using the most common DNA and genes. Within this sample are 800,000 to 950,000 distinct CDR3 sequences, with about 29% of them counted one time only. The ten largest clones capture around 9.6% of the sample. These data were also filed under a second study, of T cells of mothers and their children.

What was sequenced was blood. Receptor source: a woman aged 40 to 50 in good health.

Concerning this clonotype: An end of the junction does not agree with germline; a read error may underlie this. The rearrangement links TRBV7-6 to TRBJ2-5; D ambiguous. Looked up from germline, CDR1 is SGHVS and CDR2 is FNYEAQ. The CDR3 has 13 residues. The CDR3 DNA follows: TGTGCCGGCAGCCCCCGCGTCTACAATGAGCAGTACTTC. Protein product: CAGSPRVYNEQYF.

The rearrangement links TRBV20-1 to TRBJ2-7; maybe TRBD2 (6 bases). The CDR3 covers 14 residues. Trimming shortened V by 5 bases and J by 7 bases, and 21 bases separated the two germline ends. CDR1 is DFQATT, CDR2 SNEGSKA, per germline (reference sequence). The DNA of the CDR3 is TGCAGTGCTGCTGAGGTAGCGGCCTACAATGAGCAGTACTTC. The encoded protein is CSAAEVAAYNEQYF.

This clonotype was found many times. The J gene is TRBJ2-1, the V gene TRBV5-1; 8 bases are a match to TRBD1. The CDR3 consists of 15 residues. Trimming at V came to 2 bases and at J to 3 bases, leaving 4 bases not matched to a gene. Per the germline V gene, CDR1 is SGHRS and CDR2 is YFSETQ. This CDR3 is CASSLTGGFYNEQFF. Written as DNA, the CDR3 is TGCGCCAGCAGCTTAACAGGGGGGTTCTACAATGAGCAGTTCTTC.

Many counts were recorded for this clonotype. The chain employs TRBV12-3 or TRBV12-4 and TRBJ2-5; D uncertain. V was cut by 3 bases and J by 0 bases, with 8 bases left in between. The CDR3 covers 14 residues. The CDR3 region has the DNA TGTGCCAGCAGTTTTTCATTGTACCAAGAGACCCAGTACTTC. It codes for CASSFSLYQETQYF.

This clonotype was recorded a few times. The chain has TRBV5-1 and TRBJ1-2, with 7 bases fitting TRBD1. V dropped 0 bases and J dropped 9; count of bases not matched to a gene: 5. Germline CDR1 SGHRS, CDR2 YFSETQ. This CDR3 is 13 amino acids long. The CDR3 region is CASSLAGQASYTF. CDR3 DNA sequence: TGCGCCAGCAGCTTGGCCGGACAGGCCAGCTACACCTTC.

The chain carries TRBV6-2 or TRBV6-3 and TRBJ2-1; possibly TRBD1 or TRBD2 for D (6 bases each). Trimming shortened V by 0 bases and J by 9 bases, and 9 bases separated the two germline ends. The CDR3 has 13 residues. Germline values: CDR1 MNHEY, CDR2 SVGEGT. CDR3 sequence: CASSYSRGAEQFF. The CDR3 DNA reads TGTGCCAGCAGTTACTCGAGGGGGGCTGAGCAGTTCTTC.

This clonotype was counted between two and nine times. The gene calls are TRBV29-1 and TRBJ1-1; possible D gene TRBD1, 5 bases. Germline CDR1 SQVTM, CDR2 ANQGSEA. The length of the CDR3 is 10 residues. V lost 7 bases to trimming and J lost 3 bases, with 6 bases between them. CDR3 coding DNA: TGCAGCGGGGGGGACACTGAAGCTTTCTTT. It translates to CSGGDTEAFF.